This section outlines one TCR beta chain sequence together with its context. The clone's antigen remains unknown. No base quality values were provided; no much bigger clone lies one nucleotide off. Read against the paper, the sample's treatment or condition label means: about 20 received Ad26.COV2.S at low or high dose, single or two shots; 5 received placebo; per-sample allocation not given. For vaccine and placebo recipients, repertoires were sequenced using samples collected on day 63 after the first injection. In Cohort 1b, 25 or so adults aged 18-55 years were enrolled at a single site in Boston, USA, between 29 July and 7 August 2020. Ad26.COV2.S was a replication-incompetent adenovirus type 26 vector that expressed a prefusion-stabilized SARS-CoV-2 spike protein derived from the original Wuhan strain. Between the V and J ends, shortened by 4 bases and 2 bases respectively, the junction contains 9 bases. The cysteine opens and the phenylalanine closes a CDR3 of 13 amino acids. The kept DNA is CDR3 alone, 39 bases in frame from the first base. Per the germline V gene (reference sequence), LNHNV is the CDR1 and YYDKDF is the CDR2.

The data derive from a study of Ad26.COV2.S vaccination and SARS-CoV-2 variants (dated by TCRdb to about 2021). Looking at the study overall: Vaccine-arm donors came from COV1001, a multicentre, randomized, double-blind, placebo-controlled phase I-IIa trial of Ad26.COV2.S in healthy adults. Ad26.COV2.S was administered intramuscularly at a dose of 5x10^10 or 1x10^11 viral particles, either as one shot or as two shots given 56 days apart. Sequencing of the TCRbeta repertoire served to evaluate the specificity and breadth of SARS-CoV-2-reactive T cell receptors following Ad26.COV2.S vaccination. The TCR-sequenced set comprised around 30 samples: some 20 Ad26.COV2.S vaccine recipients, 5 placebo recipients and 8 SARS-CoV-2 convalescent individuals. Trial participants were randomized into five groups of five: low-dose or high-dose Ad26.COV2.S given once or twice, or placebo on both occasions. Investigators remained blinded to trial group allocation during experiments and outcome assessment.

Summary of the overall study and its limitations: Spike-specific TCR breadth was higher in Ad26.COV2.S recipients than in placebo recipients (P = 0.0014). After vaccination, substantial breadth of spike-specific CD8+ and CD4+ T cell responses was reported. According to the authors, total T cell responses may have been underestimated by the TCR breadth and depth analyses. The study lacked the statistical power to compare responses across vaccine doses or regimens. Comparable non-spike TCR breadth was observed between vaccine and placebo recipients, consistent with only spike being contained in the vaccine.

The immunoSEQ Assay was the method used to sequence TCRbeta CDR3 regions. After extraction, genomic DNA underwent amplification by bias-controlled multiplex PCR, followed by high-throughput sequencing. As for how the authors treated the data: To quantify the absolute abundance of every unique TCRbeta CDR3 region, sequences were collapsed and filtered. T cell fraction was estimated by normalizing TCRbeta template counts to usable DNA, which was measured by amplifying reference genes present in all nucleated cells. Repertoire TCRs were annotated as SARS-CoV-2-specific by exact matching of V gene, CDR3 amino acid sequence and J gene to a known reactive TCR set. The reference SARS-CoV-2 TCR set came from MIRA and was filtered for enrichment in COVID-19-positive ImmuneCODE repertoires, removing public or cross-reactive TCRs. Using the MIRA antigens, annotated TCRs were further analysed by specific ORF or by position within an ORF. Depth was the summed frequency of annotated unique rearrangements, while breadth was defined as annotated unique rearrangements over total unique productive rearrangements. Group comparisons of TCR breadth used two-sided Wilcoxon rank-sum tests. What TCRdb holds here is the immuneACCESS table cut down to in-frame rearrangements. Part of the clones is not present; checked against another copy, under half of the missing clones reflect an unresolved V gene, and the others are unexplained. V, J and clone size are taken as reported in that table, and D and trimming were inferred from the DNA itself. This sample lists 200,000 to 250,000 clones; 70% to 90% were detected once. The top ten hold approximately 11% of the sample.

This TCR derives from a person aged 18-65 years who received the Ad26.COV2.S COVID-19 vaccine or a placebo. Material: peripheral blood, obtained in a trial of Ad26.COV2.S vaccine versus placebo. Rearrangement joined TRBV15 to TRBJ2-7; TRBD2 might be the D gene, on 6 matching bases. The nucleotide sequence reads as follows: TGTGCCACCAGCACCGGACTAACCTACGAGCAGTACTTC. It specifies CATSTGLTYEQYF.